The T cell receptor (beta chain) under discussion was sequenced for a study of cytomegalovirus exposure and HLA in healthy donors (dated by TCRdb to about 2017). In the study overall: In an earlier analysis of approximately 500 of the donors, less than 350 Gb of sequence data and approximately 120 million unique TCR beta sequences from roughly 200 million T cells were reported. Roughly 290 gigabases of sequencing data and around 80 million unique TCR sequences made up an early release that covered 640 HLA-typed donors. Of the approximately 400 genotyped donors, over 70% fell in the genetic ancestry cluster associated with self-reported Caucasian donors. The aim of the study was to test whether cataloging public T cell receptors could identify signatures of past pathogen exposure. The study profiled the T cell repertoires of 500 to 800 subjects by immunosequencing and related them to cytomegalovirus serostatus. In addition to the first cohort of several hundred subjects, a separate validation cohort of approximately 120 different subjects was used. To predict cytomegalovirus infection status, the study brought together high-throughput TCR immunosequencing, statistical association of individual TCRs with disease status, and machine learning. A later analysis re-examined previously published TCR beta repertoires from 600 to 700 donors and added high-resolution HLA genotyping to investigate patterns of TCR occurrence. Rather than drawing on any new phenotypic data, the later analysis identified candidate immune exposures from TCR beta sequences and the way those sequences occurred across donors. To decide whether each TCR beta V gene segment behaved as functional or pseudogenic, an earlier analysis of fewer than 750 of the donors relied on high-throughput TCR beta sequencing. Donor age, sex, ethnicity and CMV serostatus were compiled together with the repertoire data. In a later genetic analysis, genome-wide SNP genotypes for about 55% of the 666 donors were used, and that subset was treated as a discovery cohort. All discovery cohort repertoires had been generated using a single sequencing platform. Both class I and class II loci were covered by HLA typing, at four-digit resolution. The number of typed donors differed by locus: about 620-630 for A, B, C, DRB1 and DQB1; 500 to 550 for DQA1; approximately 600 for DPA1; and some 430 for DPB1. A handful of DR-DQ haplotypes were handled as single units for association and clustering because linkage in the cohort was strong. Among 300 to 450 genotyped donors of the cohort, an average of 235,054 unique TCR beta nucleotide sequences were sequenced per donor, approximately 20% of them non-productive. Broader findings and caveats from the paper: A later analysis reported that several top co-occurrence clusters appeared linked to parvovirus B19, influenza, CMV and Epstein-Barr virus. A further reported finding was that TCR beta sequences accurately predicted the HLA-A and HLA-B alleles for most subjects in the first cohort. Compared with equally common non-associated chains, HLA-associated TCR beta chains in a later analysis were more clonally expanded and had lower generation probabilities. A later genetic analysis reported fewer N-insertions in productive TCRs among donors in an Asian-associated ancestry cluster than the roughly 720-donor mean. Seventeen rarely observed V segments, including chromosome 9 orphons, were excluded from the earlier analysis of some 590 of the donors because counts were too low. CMV serostatus was the only immune exposure information available for the cohort. At a false discovery rate of 0.05, a later analysis linked around 17,000 TCR beta sequences to specific HLA alleles. Correlated functional status among segregating V segments might reflect linkage disequilibrium, but an unknown experimental factor could not be ruled out. It was suggested by the authors that the approach could potentially be generalized to other disease states and immunological phenotypes. A later analysis found that TCR association rates varied across HLA loci, with DRB1 alleles showing the most associated TCRs and HLA-C alleles the fewest. In an earlier analysis of about 600 of the donors, most TCR beta V segments appeared in productive rearrangements about 87% or about 30% of the time, broadly matching IMGT annotations. A cluster of highly shared sequence variants was judged likely to be a technical artifact of the sequencing pipeline. An association between a missense DCLRE1C variant and V-gene and J-gene trimming of TCR beta chains was found in a later genetic analysis and replicated in an independent cohort. In vitro tests confirmed that three of the cytomegalovirus-associated TCR beta chains recognize cytomegalovirus antigens. The study gave a list of 150 to 200 TCR beta chains associated with cytomegalovirus. Because HLA typing was unavailable for some donors at each locus, only the typed subset was used in association tests. Presence/absence analyses assumed roughly uniform sequencing depth across donors, an assumption that may not hold. Strong co-occurrence of HLA alleles, especially DR and DQ, made assigning TCR associations to individual alleles difficult. Most TCR sequences were seen in very few donors, while some public TCRs were found in many individuals. The cohort was sequenced for TCR beta chains only, and without alpha or paired-chain data the features that could be detected were limited. A later analysis found that most CMV-associated TCR beta chains appeared HLA-restricted, with HLA associations seemingly driven largely by CMV exposure. The classifier was reported to diagnose cytomegalovirus status with high specificity and sensitivity in both the original cohort and the validation cohort.

The library was generated by the immunoSEQ multiplex PCR assay. For the multiplex PCR, a mixture combining 60 forward primers for TCR Vbeta segments and 13 reverse primers for TCR Jbeta segments was used. Amplification of the CDR3 region of rearranged TCR beta genes was performed with a multiplex PCR assay on genomic DNA. On the Illumina HiSeq System, the amplified TCR beta libraries were sequenced as 87-base-pair reads. In the original analysis: A later analysis tallied tens of millions of unique TCR beta chains across the 610 or so repertoires, and some 12 million of those chains were shared by two or more donors. Raw reads were error-corrected and collapsed into unique sequences with a nearest-neighbor algorithm that merged closely related sequences to remove PCR and sequencing errors. V, D and J gene segments were assigned by aligning CDR3 sequences to IMGT reference sequences. For a sequence to be retained, at least a six-nucleotide match to both a V gene segment and a J gene segment was required. A rearrangement was called productive if the CDR3 had no stop codons and remained in frame with V and J, and every other rearrangement was called non-productive. CDR3 was defined by IMGT convention, running from the second conserved V-encoded cysteine to the conserved J-encoded phenylalanine. In an earlier analysis of some 550 of the donors, sequences lacking an unambiguous match to a single V gene segment were excluded. In an earlier analysis of some 590 of the donors, V segments were called functional above 56.7% productive rearrangements and were called segregating when the between-donor standard deviation exceeded 5%. A statistical classification framework was built to diagnose cytomegalovirus status from the catalog of TCR beta chain sequences. In a later analysis, V and J genes were assigned by comparing TCR nucleotide sequences against IMGT/GENE-DB human TR gene sequences. In a later analysis, CDR3 sequences and most-parsimonious VDJ recombination scenarios were assigned using the TCRdist pipeline. In a later analysis, every TCR beta chain was defined by the combination of its CDR3 amino acid sequence and its V-gene family, and reads without a unique V-gene family were dropped. To address suspected cross-contamination and a sequencing artifact, a later analysis removed over 500 highly shared, low-generation-probability nucleotide sequences. In a later analysis, a clonal expansion index for each public chain was calculated from normalized within-repertoire ranks of inferred template counts. Generation probabilities in a later analysis came from a VDJ recombination model fitted to out-of-frame rearrangements, and those results were checked against IGoR. In a later analysis, TCR-TCR, TCR-HLA and TCR-CMV co-occurrence was scored with hypergeometric tests, and a repertoire-size bias correction was applied to TCR pairs. In a later analysis, false discovery rates were estimated by permuting HLA or CMV assignments 20 times. In a later analysis, co-occurring TCRs were grouped using DBSCAN, with TCRdist sequence similarity added in when clustering inside HLA-allele-positive subsets. Repertoires with fewer than 30,000 or more than 120,000 public chains were left out of co-occurrence clustering, as were five repertoires with anomalous nucleotide sharing. TCRdb obtained this table from immuneACCESS and retained in-frame rearrangements with V and J assigned. These tables miss some clones; where compared with another copy, unresolved V genes account for less than half of the shortfall, and the remainder is unexplained. That table supplies the V and J calls and clone size; D and trimming were determined from the DNA. The sample includes 150,000 to 200,000 clones, with around 79% observed a single time. About 0.36% of the sample lies in the top ten.

As to this clone: Its cognate antigen has yet to be identified. The record has no base qualities; no much larger clone is one base away.

In total, about 650 healthy bone marrow donors made up the cohort. At the time of sampling, all cohort members were nominally healthy, though unrecorded immune exposures were likely present. The donor was CMV seropositive and belonged to the group of 250 to 300 seropositive cohort members. Each donor provided a peripheral blood sample, and peripheral blood mononuclear cells were used for TCR beta sequencing. Genomic DNA extraction from the blood cell samples was performed with the Qiagen DNeasy Blood Extraction Kit. The sequenced sample consisted of PBMCs. This clonotype was obtained from a male donor in good health and CMV-seropositive.

The nucleotides are TGTGCCAGCGAAGGAGCCGTGGGTTCACCCCTCCACTTT. Translated, it gives CASEGAVGSPLHF. The rearrangement combines TRBV9 with TRBJ1-6, with the identity of the D gene unclear. Measured from the cysteine to the phenylalanine, the CDR3 is 13 residues long. Of all the DNA, just the CDR3 is kept, 39 bases in frame from base 1. According to the germline V gene, CDR1 reads SGDLS and CDR2 reads YYNGEE. Between the V and J ends, shortened by 7 bases and 9 bases respectively, the junction contains 14 bases.